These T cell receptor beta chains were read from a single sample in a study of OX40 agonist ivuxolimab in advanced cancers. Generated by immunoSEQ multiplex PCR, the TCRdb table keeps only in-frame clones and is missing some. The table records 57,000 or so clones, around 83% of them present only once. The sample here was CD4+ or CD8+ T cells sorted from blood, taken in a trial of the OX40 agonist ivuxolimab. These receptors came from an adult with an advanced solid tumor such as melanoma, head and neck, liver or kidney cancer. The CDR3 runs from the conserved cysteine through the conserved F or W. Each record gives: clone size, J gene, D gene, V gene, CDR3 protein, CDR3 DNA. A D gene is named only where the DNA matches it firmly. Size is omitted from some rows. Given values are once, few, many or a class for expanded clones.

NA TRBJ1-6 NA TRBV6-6 CASSYRSPLHF TGTGCCAGCAGTTACAGGTCACCCCTCCACTTT
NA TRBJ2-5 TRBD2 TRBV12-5 CASGRISGGLRGETQYF TGTGCTAGTGGTCGTATTAGCGGGGGGCTCCGAGGAGAGACCCAGTACTTC
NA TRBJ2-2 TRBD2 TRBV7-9 CASSPSGGPNTGELFF TGTGCCAGCAGCCCGTCGGGGGGGCCGAACACCGGGGAGCTGTTTTTT
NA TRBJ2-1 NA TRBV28 CASSLVGDNEQFF TGTGCCAGCAGTTTAGTAGGGGACAATGAGCAGTTCTTC
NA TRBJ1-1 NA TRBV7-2 CASSLGRFSTEAFF TGTGCCAGCAGCTTAGGGAGGTTTAGCACTGAAGCTTTCTTT
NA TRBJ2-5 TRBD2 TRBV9 CASSVGTSGGLGEETQYF TGTGCCAGCAGCGTAGGTACTAGCGGGGGGTTAGGAGAAGAGACCCAGTACTTC
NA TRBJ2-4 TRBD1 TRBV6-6 CASSYSWDSRNIQYF TGTGCCAGCAGTTACTCATGGGACAGCAGAAACATTCAGTACTTC
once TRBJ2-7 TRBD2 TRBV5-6 CASSILAGGVSYEQYF TGTGCCAGCAGCATTCTAGCGGGGGGCGTCTCCTACGAGCAGTACTTC
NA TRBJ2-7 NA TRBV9 CASSRQVATYEQYF TGTGCCAGCAGCCGACAGGTCGCGACCTACGAGCAGTACTTC
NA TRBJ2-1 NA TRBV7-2 CASSLGRGRGNEQFF TGTGCCAGCAGCTTAGGTCGGGGGAGGGGGAATGAGCAGTTCTTC
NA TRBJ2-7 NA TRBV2 CASSETLPGHRNQQYF TGTGCCAGCAGTGAAACCCTCCCTGGACACCGGAATCAGCAGTACTTC
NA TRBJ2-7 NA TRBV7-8 CASRAQAGYEQYF TGTGCCAGCAGGGCGCAAGCGGGCTACGAGCAGTACTTC
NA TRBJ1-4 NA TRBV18 CASSQGANEKLFF TGTGCCAGCTCACAGGGTGCTAATGAAAAACTGTTTTTT
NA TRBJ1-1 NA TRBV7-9 CASSPEAHRNTEAFF TGTGCCAGCAGCCCCGAAGCACATAGGAACACTGAAGCTTTCTTT
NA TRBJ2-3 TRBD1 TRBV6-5 CASRGQGIGLVTQYF TGTGCCAGCAGGGGACAGGGGATTGGTCTGGTTACGCAGTATTTT
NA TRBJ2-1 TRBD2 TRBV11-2 CASSHRGLAYNEQFF TGTGCCAGCAGCCACCGGGGACTAGCCTACAATGAGCAGTTCTTC
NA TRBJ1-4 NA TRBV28 CASMRGSNEKLFF TGTGCCTCCATGAGGGGATCTAATGAAAAACTGTTTTTT
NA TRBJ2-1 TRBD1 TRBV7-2 CASSSPGQVQFF TGTGCCAGCAGCTCCCCGGGACAGGTGCAGTTCTTC
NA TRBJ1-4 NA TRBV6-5 CASSGQDEKLFF TGTGCCAGTTCGGGACAAGATGAAAAACTGTTTTTT
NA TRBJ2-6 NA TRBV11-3 CASSERSPGANVLTF TGTGCCAGCAGCGAGCGCTCCCCTGGGGCCAACGTCCTGACTTTC
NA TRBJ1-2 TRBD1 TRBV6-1 CASSHRTGGNRGYTF TGTGCCAGCAGTCATAGGACAGGGGGAAATCGTGGCTACACCTTC
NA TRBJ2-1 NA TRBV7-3 CASSTQGISYNEQFF TGTGCCAGCAGCACGCAGGGGATTTCATACAATGAGCAGTTCTTC